The 20 T cell receptor beta chains given below trace back to one sample, sequenced in a study of PD-L1 blockade in urothelial cancer. Clones were read by immunoSEQ multiplex PCR, and TCRdb kept only the in-frame ones, dropping some. The table lists over 45,000 clones, nearly 90% of them singletons. Sample: PBMCs, taken around atezolizumab (anti-PD-L1) treatment. The receptors shown here come from a man between 60 and 70 years old with urothelial cancer.

The rearrangement links TRBV6-1 to TRBJ1-4, with D possibly being TRBD1 (5 bases). The CDR3 is 13 residues long. V was pared by 6 bases and J by 4 bases, with 9 bases between. CDR1 MNHNS and CDR2 SASEGT come from the germline V gene. CDR3 sequence (DNA): TGTGCCAGCAGGGGGCCGTTTAATGAAAAACTGTTTTTT. It yields the protein CASRGPFNEKLFF.

The chain uses TRBV5-1 and TRBJ2-7; 8 bases fit TRBD2. Germline trimming cut 0 bases from V and 4 bases from J; bases unmatched to any gene: 18. The length of the CDR3 is 19 residues. Germline V CDR1 and CDR2: SGHRS, YFSETQ. CDR3 nucleotide sequence: TGCGCCAGCAGCTTGGGGGGTGCGGGGGGCGGCTATCGAGGATACGAGCAGTACTTC. Protein product: CASSLGGAGGGYRGYEQYF.

This rearrangement joins TRBV5-1 to TRBJ2-5, with TRBD2 as a possible D gene (6 bases). The germline V gene encodes CDR1 SGHRS and CDR2 YFSETQ. V lost 2 bases to trimming and J lost 2 bases, with 10 bases between them. The CDR3 sequence is 14 residues long. For the CDR3, the DNA is TGCGCCAGCAGCTTAGGGACTCCACAAGAGACCCAGTACTTC. Its protein is CASSLGTPQETQYF.

Concerning this clone itself: An end of the junction does not agree with germline; a read error may underlie this. V usage is TRBV28 and J usage is TRBJ1-4; 8 positions agree with TRBD1. Germline V gene data show CDR1 as MDHEN and CDR2 as SYDVKM. The CDR3 extends over 15 amino acids. As DNA, the CDR3 is TGTGCCTCCACAAGTGACAGGGGCACTAGTGAAAAACTGTTTTTT. Amino acids: CASTSDRGTSEKLFF.

The V and J genes are TRBV30 and TRBJ1-6; D is perhaps TRBD1 (6 bases). The CDR3 length is 13 residues. In germline, CDR1 is GTSNPN, CDR2 SVGIG (reference sequence). The V end was cut by 2 bases, the J end by 6 bases, with 8 bases between. The CDR3: CAWSRQANSPLHF. The CDR3 DNA reads as TGTGCCTGGAGTCGACAGGCTAATTCACCCCTCCACTTT. Full variable domain (rest looked up from reference TRBV30 and TRBJ1-6): SQTIHQWPATLVQPVGSPLSLECTVEGTSNPNLYWYRQAAGRGLQLLFYSVGIGQISSEVPQNLSASRPQDRQFILSSKKLLLSDSGFYLCAWSRQANSPLHFGNGTRLTVT.

This chain joins TRBV2 and TRBJ2-1, with D maybe TRBD2 (5 bases). Germline V lookup: CDR1 SNHLY, CDR2 FYNNEI. The CDR3 is 16 residues long. V dropped 0 bases and J dropped 2 bases, with 11 bases sitting between them. The CDR3, as DNA: TGTGCCAGCAGTGAAGCGCTGAGGGCTACCTACAATGAGCAGTTCTTC. It specifies CASSEALRATYNEQFF.

The V and J genes are TRBV25-1 and TRBJ1-1; D is unresolved. Germline assignment: CDR1 MGHDK and CDR2 SYGVNS. Deletions cut 5 bases from V and 0 bases from J, with 7 bases between. CDR3 length: 13 amino acids. The CDR3, as DNA: TGTGCCAGCAGTAACAATCTGAACACTGAAGCTTTCTTT. It yields the protein CASSNNLNTEAFF. The full variable domain, in which reference TRBV25-1 and TRBJ1-1 provide the parts outside the CDR3, is EADIYQTPRYLVIGTGKKITLECSQTMGHDKMYWYQQDPGMELHLIHYSYGVNSTEKGDLSSESTVSRIRTEHFPLTLESARPSHTSQYLCASSNNLNTEAFFGQGTRLTVV.

The chain links TRBV7-2 to TRBJ2-7, with 9 bases identical to TRBD1. The CDR3 has 15 amino acids. J lost 5 bases, V lost 0 bases, and 5 bases had no gene match. Germline CDR1 and CDR2: SGHTA and FQGNSA. For the CDR3, the DNA is TGTGCCAGCAGCTTAGCGACAGGGGGACACGACGAGCAGTACTTC. Amino acids: CASSLATGGHDEQYF.

V is TRBV6-6 and J is TRBJ2-7; 8 positions agree with TRBD2. The CDR3 extends over 16 amino acids. V was pared by 6 bases and J by 6 bases, with 16 bases of the junction left unmatched. CDR1 and CDR2 (germline): MNHNY, SVGAGI (reference sequence). CDR3 DNA: TGTGCCAGCAGCCGCCCCTCAGCGGGGGAGGCGGGCGAGCAGTACTTC. It codes for CASSRPSAGEAGEQYF.

The chain recombines TRBV7-6 with TRBJ1-6; the D gene is possibly TRBD1 (5 bases). The germline V gene encodes CDR1 SGHVS and CDR2 FNYEAQ. CDR3 length: 15 amino acids. The V and J ends lost 6 bases and 7 bases respectively, with 16 bases between them. The CDR3 sequence is CASRPQATENSPLHF. As DNA, the CDR3 is TGTGCCAGCAGACCCCAGGCGACAGAGAATTCACCCCTCCACTTT.

The rearrangement links TRBV11-3 to TRBJ2-7; D remains unclear. Germline CDR1 and CDR2: SGHNT and YENEEA. V was shortened by 5 bases and J by 0 bases, with 11 bases between the two germline ends. This CDR3 comprises 14 residues. CDR3 sequence: CASSQHPNSYEQYF. The CDR3 DNA is TGTGCCAGCAGCCAACATCCGAACTCCTACGAGCAGTACTTC.

The CDR3 coding sequence is TGCGCCAGCAGAATCGGGCTAGCGGGGATTAATGAGCAGTTCTTC. Encoded protein: CASRIGLAGINEQFF. The gene calls are TRBV5-1 and TRBJ2-1; 9 nucleotides agree with TRBD2. This CDR3 comprises 15 residues. Germline V CDR1 and CDR2: SGHRS, YFSETQ. Germline trimming cut 5 bases from V and 7 bases from J; bases unmatched to any gene: 10.

The V gene is TRBV9, the J gene TRBJ2-3; D is unclear. Germline CDR1 and CDR2: SGDLS and YYNGEE. V lost 4 bases, J lost 5 bases, and 8 bases lay in between. This CDR3 is built from 12 residues. DNA for the CDR3: TGTGCCAGCAGCTTATCGGGAGATACGCAGTATTTT. This encodes CASSLSGDTQYF.

This chain uses TRBV2 with TRBJ2-3, with 9 bases fitting TRBD1. CDR1 is SNHLY, CDR2 FYNNEI, per germline. The CDR3 extends over 15 amino acids. Losses at the gene ends were 8 bases for V and 8 bases for J; bases not matched to a gene: 14. The CDR3 reads CASDHRDRVVGTQYF. The CDR3 DNA sequence: TGTGCCAGCGACCACCGGGACAGGGTCGTTGGTACGCAGTATTTT.

The rearrangement links TRBV4-1 to TRBJ2-3; TRBD2 aligns across 15 bases. V lost 6 bases and J lost 0; bases outside the gene matches: 7. Germline V lookup: CDR1 MGHRA, CDR2 YSYEKL. This CDR3 has 18 amino acids. The CDR3 DNA is TGCGCCAGCAGGCGCGGACTAGCGGGGGGGCCAAGCACAGATACGCAGTATTTT. Its translation is CASRRGLAGGPSTDTQYF.

The chain carries TRBV19 and TRBJ2-7; weak D call: TRBD2 (7 bases). Trimming shortened V by 2 bases and J by 2 bases, and 10 bases separated the two germline ends. CDR3 length equals 14 residues. Germline CDR1 is LNHDA and CDR2 is SQIVND (reference sequence). CDR3: CASSIRGGPYEQYF. The CDR3 DNA reads TGTGCCAGTAGTATAAGGGGGGGCCCCTACGAGCAGTACTTC.

The chain combines TRBV2 with TRBJ1-2; unclear D gene. The V end was cut by 7 bases, the J end by 0 bases, with 9 bases between. CDR1 is SNHLY, CDR2 FYNNEI, per germline. The CDR3 contains 13 residues. CDR3 region: CASTGSPNYGYTF. The CDR3 DNA sequence: TGTGCCAGCACGGGGTCTCCTAACTATGGCTACACCTTC.

DNA for the CDR3: TGTGCCAGCAGCTTAAGGACTAGCGGGGGGGGGTACAATGAGCAGTTCTTC. Its protein product is CASSLRTSGGGYNEQFF. The chain recombines TRBV7-6 with TRBJ2-1; 15 nucleotides line up with TRBD2. The length of the CDR3 is 17 residues. J was trimmed by 4 bases and V by 2 bases; bases with no gene match: 3. Per the germline V gene, CDR1 is SGHVS and CDR2 is FNYEAQ.

The chain joins TRBV5-1 to TRBJ2-3; 16 bases fit TRBD2. The germline CDR1 and CDR2 sequences are SGHRS and YFSETQ. The J segment lost 2 bases and the V segment lost 4 bases, leaving 4 bases of the junction unmatched. There are 17 residues in the CDR3. In nucleotides, the CDR3 is TGCGCCAGCAGCACCGGGACTAGCGGGGGGGCCACAGATACGCAGTATTTT. This gives the protein CASSTGTSGGATDTQYF.

V is TRBV18 and J is TRBJ1-1; perhaps TRBD1 as D (6 bases). Germline lookup yields CDR1 KGHSH and CDR2 LQKENI. V was shortened by 6 bases and J by 0 bases, with 11 bases between the two germline ends. The CDR3 runs 14 residues. The CDR3 sequence: CASSLTGMNTEAFF. The CDR3 DNA reads as TGTGCCAGCTCCCTCACAGGGATGAACACTGAAGCTTTCTTT.